Each of the 31 T cell receptor beta chains below was sequenced from the same sample in a study of shared clonotypes between healthy human individuals. The table came from immunoSEQ multiplex PCR; TCRdb's copy has only in-frame clones and leaves some out. The sample holds 400,000 to 600,000 clones, 75% to 80% seen once. The material sequenced was PBMCs. The receptors derive from a woman between 35 and 50 years old in good health. Some clones in this sample may be carry-over from other donors' samples.

The chain is built from TRBV6-6 and TRBJ1-1; 10 bases align to TRBD1. CDR3 length: 15 amino acids. The V gene end was trimmed by 10 bases and the J gene end by 2 bases; junction bases not matched to a gene: 10. Germline CDR1 is MNHNY and CDR2 is SVGAGI (reference sequence). CDR3 sequence: CATRDRGGSNTEAFF. In DNA form, the CDR3 reads TGTGCCACCAGGGACAGGGGCGGCTCTAACACTGAAGCTTTCTTT.

A single count supports this clone. This chain joins TRBV6-1 and TRBJ1-1; D is ambiguous. Germline assignment: CDR1 MNHNS and CDR2 SASEGT. CDR3 length equals 13 residues. V was clipped by 10 bases and J by 1 base, with 13 bases between them. CDR3 sequence: CATSYQENTEAFF. Written as DNA, the CDR3 is TGTGCCACGAGTTACCAGGAGAACACTGAAGCTTTCTTT.

This clone has just a few counts. V and J are TRBV30 and TRBJ2-6; tentatively, D is TRBD2 (7 bases). Per the germline V gene, CDR1 is GTSNPN and CDR2 is SVGIG (reference sequence). There are 13 residues in the CDR3. CDR3: CVGGRSGANVLTF. As DNA, the CDR3 is TGTGTCGGGGGGCGGTCTGGGGCCAACGTCCTGACTTTC.

The chain recombines TRBV27 with TRBJ1-1, with D unresolved. V lost 1 base, J lost 7 bases, and 10 bases lay in between. CDR1 MNHEY and CDR2 SMNVEV come from the germline V gene (reference sequence). The CDR3 spans 13 residues. CDR3 nucleotide sequence: TGTGCCAGCAGTTTATGCAGGAACTGTGAAGCTTTCTTT. It codes for CASSLCRNCEAFF.

This clone has just a few counts. The V call is TRBV7-2, the J call TRBJ2-3; perhaps TRBD1 as D (5 bases). Trimming took 4 bases from V and 6 from J, leaving 11 bases between them. This CDR3 is built from 13 residues. Germline V gives CDR1 SGHTA, CDR2 FQGNSA. The CDR3 sequence: CASSSPGRDTQYF. CDR3 DNA sequence: TGTGCCAGCAGCTCCCCAGGGCGGGATACGCAGTATTTT.

The V gene is TRBV20-1, the J gene TRBJ2-7; no clear D gene. The length of the CDR3 is 11 residues. Trimming removed 7 bases from V and 5 bases from J, with 12 bases in between. Per the germline V gene, CDR1 is DFQATT and CDR2 is SNEGSKA (reference sequence). The CDR3: CSGSMENEQYF. CDR3 bases: TGCAGTGGGAGTATGGAAAACGAGCAGTACTTC.

V usage is TRBV30 and J usage is TRBJ2-7, with 10 bases matching TRBD1. Germline V lookup: CDR1 GTSNPN, CDR2 SVGIG (reference sequence). V was clipped by 2 bases and J by 7 bases; unmatched bases: 2. The CDR3 covers 12 residues. The CDR3 DNA is TGTGCCTGGAGTCGGACAGGGGGGGAGCAGTACTTC. Translation: CAWSRTGGEQYF.

The V call is TRBV18, the J call TRBJ2-1; D unresolved. Trimming cost V 3 bases and J 5 bases, with 14 bases left between them. This CDR3 has 15 residues. The germline V gene encodes CDR1 KGHSH and CDR2 LQKENI. In DNA form, the CDR3 reads TGTGCCAGCTCACCCTCCCGGGTTTGGGACAATGAGCAGTTCTTC. Translation gives CASSPSRVWDNEQFF. Complete variable domain (other parts from reference TRBV18 and TRBJ2-1): NAGVMQNPRHLVRRRGQEARLRCSPMKGHSHVYWYRQLPEEGLKFMVYLQKENIIDESGMPKERFSAEFPKEGPSILRIQQVVRGDSAAYFCASSPSRVWDNEQFFGPGTRLTVL.

V usage is TRBV7-2 and J usage is TRBJ2-7; no reliable D call. V lost 1 base and J lost 7, with 14 bases in between. Germline V gives CDR1 SGHTA, CDR2 FQGNSA. This CDR3 comprises 14 residues. The CDR3 nucleotides are TGTGCCAGCAGCTTAGTAGGCAGCTTTCGGGAGCAGTACTTC. It specifies CASSLVGSFREQYF.

This chain uses TRBV16 with TRBJ1-2, with 10 nucleotides matching TRBD1. CDR1 is KGHSY, CDR2 FQNENV, per germline. The V segment lost 5 bases and the J segment 2 bases; nucleotides outside the gene matches: 5. The CDR3 is 15 amino acids. CDR3 in DNA: TGTGCCAGCAGCGACAGGGGGCGGAGGAACTATGGCTACACCTTC. Amino acid sequence: CASSDRGRRNYGYTF.

This chain joins TRBV5-1 and TRBJ2-1, with 14 nucleotides matching TRBD2. CDR1 and CDR2 (germline): SGHRS, YFSETQ. V dropped 1 base and J dropped 10; count of bases not matched to a gene: 10. This CDR3 spans 17 amino acids. The CDR3 nucleotides read TGCGCCAGCAGCTTGAACGTTGGACTAGCGGGAGGAGGCGAGCAGTTCTTC. Translation gives CASSLNVGLAGGGEQFF.

This chain uses TRBV5-1 with TRBJ2-1, with D perhaps matching TRBD2 (6 bases). Trimming removed 4 bases from V and 0 bases from J, with 23 bases in between. The length of the CDR3 is 19 residues. Germline V CDR1 and CDR2: SGHRS, YFSETQ. As DNA, the CDR3 is TGCGCCAGCAGCCCCCGAGGGGCCTTGGGAGGCCGCTCCTACAATGAGCAGTTCTTC. As protein: CASSPRGALGGRSYNEQFF.

The V and J genes are TRBV19 and TRBJ2-5, with D perhaps matching TRBD2 (5 bases). The CDR3 is 14 residues long. V was shortened by 10 bases and J by 7 bases, with 22 bases between the two germline ends. The germline V gene encodes CDR1 LNHDA and CDR2 SQIVND (reference sequence). CDR3 nucleotides: TGTGCCACCACCTTAGGCCCCCGGGCGGGGACCCAGTACTTC. It codes for CATTLGPRAGTQYF.

The rearrangement joins TRBV7-3 to TRBJ1-2; 7 bases are shared with TRBD1. The germline CDR1 and CDR2 sequences are SGHTA and FQGTGA. V gave up 5 bases and J gave up 6 bases; unmatched junction bases: 9. The length of the CDR3 is 14 residues. For the CDR3, the DNA is TGTGCCAGCAGCCAACAGGGGTTTCACCATGGCTACACCTTC. Residues: CASSQQGFHHGYTF.

This chain links TRBV18 with TRBJ2-7; D is unclear. The CDR3 covers 14 residues. CDR1 is KGHSH, CDR2 LQKENI, per germline. Trimming removed 3 bases from V and 2 bases from J, with 11 bases in between. This CDR3 is CASSPAQLAYEQYF. DNA of the CDR3: TGTGCCAGCTCACCCGCACAATTAGCCTACGAGCAGTACTTC. The variable domain in full, with the rest retrieved from reference TRBV18 and TRBJ2-7, is NAGVMQNPRHLVRRRGQEARLRCSPMKGHSHVYWYRQLPEEGLKFMVYLQKENIIDESGMPKERFSAEFPKEGPSILRIQQVVRGDSAAYFCASSPAQLAYEQYFGPGTRLTVT.

This chain links TRBV18 with TRBJ2-3; 13 bases align to TRBD2. The CDR3 length is 17 residues. CDR1 is KGHSH, CDR2 LQKENI, per germline. J gave up 3 bases and V 4 bases, and 7 bases lay outside the gene matches. CDR3 amino acids: CASSLTRTSGRTDTQYF. For the CDR3, the DNA is TGTGCCAGCTCACTGACTAGGACTAGCGGGAGAACAGATACGCAGTATTTT.

The J gene is TRBJ2-1, the V gene TRBV7-2; a possible D gene is TRBD2 (6 bases). The CDR3 runs 15 residues. With 2 bases removed from V and 7 bases from J, the gap between germline ends came to 15 bases. CDR1 and CDR2 (germline): SGHTA, FQGNSA. Here the CDR3 DNA reads TGTGCCAGCAGCTTATACCTAGCGATTCGGAATGAGCAGTTCTTC. It codes for CASSLYLAIRNEQFF.

This clone was seen just once. V and J are TRBV7-9 and TRBJ2-1; the match to TRBD1 covers 7 bases. The CDR3 has 16 residues. CDR1 and CDR2 (germline): SEHNR, FQNEAQ (reference sequence). V was pared by 3 bases and J by 2 bases, with 7 bases of the junction left unmatched. CDR3 bases: TGTGCCAGCAGCTTTTCCTATGGGACAGCCTACAATGAGCAGTTCTTC. Its translation: CASSFSYGTAYNEQFF. The full variable domain, with the rest looked up from reference TRBV7-9 and TRBJ2-1, is DTGVSQNPRHKITKRGQNVTFRCDPISEHNRLYWYRQTLGQGPEFLTYFQNEAQLEKSRLLSDRFSAERPKGSFSTLEIQRTEQGDSAMYLCASSFSYGTAYNEQFFGPGTRLTVL.

V is TRBV5-1 and J is TRBJ2-3; tentative D call: TRBD1 (6 bases). CDR1 SGHRS and CDR2 YFSETQ come from the germline V gene. The CDR3 loop spans 14 amino acids. Trimming shortened V by 3 bases and J by 4 bases, and 12 bases separated the two germline ends. The CDR3 region has the DNA TGCGCCAGCAGCTACCAGGGGATCCCAGATACGCAGTATTTT. Amino acid sequence: CASSYQGIPDTQYF. Variable domain in full (rest from reference TRBV5-1 and TRBJ2-3): KAGVTQTPRYLIKTRGQQVTLSCSPISGHRSVSWYQQTPGQGLQFLFEYFSETQRNKGNFPGRFSGRQFSNSRSEMNVSTLELGDSALYLCASSYQGIPDTQYFGPGTRLTVL.

This clone was found once. V and J are TRBV23-1 and TRBJ2-5; D not resolved. TRBV23-1 is labeled an ORF, and its function is uncertain. Trimming removed 1 base at V and 4 bases at J, with 13 bases between. The CDR3 sequence is 15 residues long. The CDR3 bases are TGCGCCAGCAGTCAATGGGCCCGTAATAGAGAGACCCAGTACTTC. Encoded protein: CASSQWARNRETQYF.

This clone showed up just once. The chain has TRBV7-9 and TRBJ2-3; 15 bases fit TRBD2. CDR3 length: 19 amino acids. Looked up from germline, CDR1 is SEHNR and CDR2 is FQNEAQ (reference sequence). After removal of 0 bases from V and 4 bases from J, the junction contained 8 bases not matched to a gene. CDR3 sequence (DNA): TGTGCCAGCAGCTTAGCCGTCGGACTAGCGGGAGGGCCATCAGATACGCAGTATTTT. Its protein is CASSLAVGLAGGPSDTQYF.

The V gene is TRBV10-2, the J gene TRBJ1-1; 7 nucleotides agree with TRBD1. The CDR3 has 14 residues. CDR1 and CDR2 from the germline V gene are WSHSY and SAAADI. The ends lost 6 bases at V and 0 bases at J; junction bases unmatched: 4. The CDR3 bases are TGCGCCAGCAGGGAGGGACAGATGAACACTGAAGCTTTCTTT. Protein product: CASREGQMNTEAFF.

In regard to this clone: Other DNA sequences of this sample code for an identical CDR3. The gene calls are TRBV7-2 and TRBJ2-7; 10 bases map to TRBD2. V trimming: 6 bases; J trimming: 2 bases; junction bases outside the gene matches: 4. The germline V gene encodes CDR1 SGHTA and CDR2 FQGNSA. The CDR3 loop spans 14 amino acids. Here the CDR3 reads CASSQREGPYEQYF. Here the CDR3 DNA reads TGTGCCAGCAGTCAGCGGGAGGGCCCCTACGAGCAGTACTTC.

The chain combines TRBV11-3 with TRBJ2-3; 12 bases map to TRBD2. J lost 5 bases, V lost 4 bases, and 1 base had no gene match. The CDR3 contains 14 residues. The germline CDR1 and CDR2 sequences are SGHNT and YENEEA. The CDR3 DNA follows: TGTGCCAGCAGCTCGGGACTAGCGGGAGATACGCAGTATTTT. Its protein is CASSSGLAGDTQYF.

The genes are TRBV25-1 and TRBJ1-4, with a possible D match to TRBD1 (5 bases). The V and J ends lost 9 bases and 8 bases respectively, with 19 bases between them. Looked up from germline, CDR1 is MGHDK and CDR2 is SYGVNS. This CDR3 is 14 amino acids long. The CDR3 region is CASRPGPNQEKLFF. The CDR3 region has the DNA TGTGCCAGTCGCCCGGGACCCAACCAAGAAAAACTGTTTTTT.

This clone was seen more than once but under ten times. The CDR3 spells CASSPPDRFQETQYF. CDR3 nucleotides: TGTGCCAGCTCACCACCGGACAGATTCCAAGAGACCCAGTACTTC. The chain employs TRBV18 and TRBJ2-5; TRBD1 might be the D (6 bases). V lost 0 bases and J lost 1, with 9 bases in between. The CDR3 length is 15 residues. Germline V CDR1 and CDR2: KGHSH, LQKENI.

This clone was seen once. The rearrangement joins TRBV2 to TRBJ2-5, with unresolved D. The CDR3 has 16 residues. Trimming cost V 0 bases and J 2 bases, with 13 bases left between them. Germline CDR1 and CDR2: SNHLY and FYNNEI. This CDR3 reads CASSEAVGILQETQYF. CDR3 coding DNA: TGTGCCAGCAGTGAAGCGGTGGGGATATTACAAGAGACCCAGTACTTC.

The rearrangement joins TRBV7-2 to TRBJ1-2; 7 bases map to TRBD1. CDR1 is SGHTA, CDR2 FQGNSA, per germline. This CDR3 region has 13 residues. V gave up 5 bases and J gave up 5 bases; unmatched junction bases: 5. The CDR3 DNA reads as TGTGCCAGCAGCCAGGGACAGATATATGGCTACACCTTC. This encodes CASSQGQIYGYTF.

The genes are TRBV5-4 and TRBJ2-5, with TRBD1 matching 11 bases. J gave up 4 bases and V 4 bases, and 6 bases lay outside the gene matches. CDR3 length equals 15 residues. Germline V gives CDR1 SGHNT, CDR2 YYREEE (reference sequence). The CDR3 is CASSPGTGGSETQYF. For the CDR3, the DNA is TGTGCCAGCAGCCCCGGGACAGGGGGGTCAGAGACCCAGTACTTC.

V usage is TRBV5-1 and J usage is TRBJ2-5, with TRBD2 matching 8 bases. The CDR3 totals 16 residues. Looked up from germline, CDR1 is SGHRS and CDR2 is YFSETQ. V shed 3 bases and J 11 bases; nucleotides not matched to a gene: 18. The DNA of the CDR3 is TGCGCCAGCAGCTCCCGGACCACTCGACTAGCGATTGAGCAGTACTTC. It is translated as CASSSRTTRLAIEQYF.

The CDR3 protein is CASSLSPGREATWDTQYF. The CDR3 DNA reads TGTGCCAGCAGCCTATCCCCGGGTCGGGAGGCCACATGGGATACGCAGTATTTT. V gene TRBV28 combines with J gene TRBJ2-3; 7 nucleotides align to TRBD2. Germline V CDR1 and CDR2: MDHEN, SYDVKM. The CDR3 spans 18 residues. The V and J ends lost 6 bases and 6 bases, in that order; junction bases with no gene match: 21.